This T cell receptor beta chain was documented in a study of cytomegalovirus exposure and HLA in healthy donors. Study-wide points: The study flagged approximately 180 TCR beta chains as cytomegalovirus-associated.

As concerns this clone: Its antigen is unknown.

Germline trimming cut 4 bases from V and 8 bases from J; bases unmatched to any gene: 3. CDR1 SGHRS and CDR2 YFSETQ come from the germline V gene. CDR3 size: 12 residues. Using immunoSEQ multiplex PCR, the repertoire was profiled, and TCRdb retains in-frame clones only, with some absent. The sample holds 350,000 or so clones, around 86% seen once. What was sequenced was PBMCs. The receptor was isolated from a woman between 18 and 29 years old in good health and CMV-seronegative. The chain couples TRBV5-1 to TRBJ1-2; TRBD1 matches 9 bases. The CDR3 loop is CASSRDREGYTF. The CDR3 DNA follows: TGCGCCAGCAGCAGGGACAGGGAAGGCTACACCTTC.